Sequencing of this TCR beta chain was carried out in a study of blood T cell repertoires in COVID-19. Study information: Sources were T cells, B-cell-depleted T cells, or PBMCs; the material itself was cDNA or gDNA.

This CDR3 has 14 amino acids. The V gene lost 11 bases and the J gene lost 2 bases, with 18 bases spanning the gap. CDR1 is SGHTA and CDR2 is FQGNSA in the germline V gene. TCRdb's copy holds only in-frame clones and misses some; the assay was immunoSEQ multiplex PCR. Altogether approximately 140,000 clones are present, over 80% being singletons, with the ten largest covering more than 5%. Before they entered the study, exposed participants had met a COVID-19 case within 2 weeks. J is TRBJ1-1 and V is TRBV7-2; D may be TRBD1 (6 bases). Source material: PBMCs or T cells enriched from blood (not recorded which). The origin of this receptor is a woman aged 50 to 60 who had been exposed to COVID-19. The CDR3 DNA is TGTGCCTGTCTGTTCAACAGGGTCAACACTGAAGCTTTCTTT. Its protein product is CACLFNRVNTEAFF.